Here is one TCR beta chain with its context. PCR was performed a second time for about 6 to 12 cycles using a sample-barcoded 5' primer and a J-beta primer mix. TCRdb recomputed calls from the 5' RACE reads with MiXCR, one row per CDR3 protein. This sample has roughly 1,300,000 distinct CDR3 sequences; approximately 63% occur once, and the top ten carry roughly 7%. This sample was taken from a study of blood T cells in healthy people across ages. Germline CDR1 reads SQVTM; CDR2 reads ANQGSEA. Trimming cost V 4 bases and J 6 bases, with 16 bases left between them. This CDR3 comprises 14 residues. Each of the donors had 8 to 10 milliliters of peripheral blood drawn into EDTA-treated Vacutainer tubes.

The sequenced material came from blood. The chain combines TRBV29-1 with TRBJ2-1; D possibly corresponds to TRBD1 (5 bases). The receptor's source is a man aged 18-30 years in good health. Here the CDR3 reads CSVGHQGVGNEQFF. The CDR3 DNA reads TGCAGCGTTGGCCATCAGGGTGTCGGCAATGAGCAGTTCTTC.